A single sample gave rise to the 14 T cell receptor beta chains below, sequenced in a study of T cell responses to AZD1222 COVID-19 vaccine. Using immunoSEQ multiplex PCR, the repertoire was profiled, and TCRdb retains in-frame clones only, with some absent. Altogether some 69,000 clones are present, over 80% being singletons, with the ten largest covering around a quarter. Sequences were derived from peripheral blood, sampled 28 days after the second AZD1222 dose. All receptors come from an adult who received the AZD1222 COVID-19 vaccine.

The genes are TRBV21-1 and TRBJ1-5; TRBD1, the table's D call, was not compared with the DNA. TRBV21-1 is assigned pseudogene status. The length of the CDR3 is 15 residues. CDR3 in amino acids: CASSVRQGASQPQHF. CDR3 bases: TGTGCCAGCAGCGTACGACAGGGGGCGAGTCAGCCCCAGCATTTT.

With regard to this clone: This same CDR3 is encoded by further DNA sequences in the sample. The rearrangement uses TRBV5-4 and TRBJ2-5; D perhaps matches TRBD2 (5 bases). CDR1 and CDR2 from the germline V gene are SGHNT and YYREEE (reference sequence). The CDR3 has 13 amino acids. Trimming removed 5 bases from V and 8 bases from J, with 16 bases in between. The CDR3 nucleotides are TGTGCCAGCAGTCCCCTTCCCCGGGAAACCCAGTACTTC. It encodes CASSPLPRETQYF.

The J gene is TRBJ1-1, the V gene TRBV6-5; a weak D match, TRBD1 (6 bases). Germline V CDR1 and CDR2: MNHEY, SVGAGI. The CDR3 has 14 amino acids. Trimming removed 8 bases at V and 1 base at J, with 14 bases between. CDR3 DNA sequence: TGTGCCAGCTGCCCAGGGGTCTCGAACACTGAAGCTTTCTTT. Amino acid sequence: CASCPGVSNTEAFF.

The J gene is TRBJ2-7, the V gene TRBV11-2; the D is unclear. Per germline, CDR1 SGHAT and CDR2 FQNNGV. V lost 1 base, J lost 3 bases, and 13 bases lay in between. The CDR3 covers 15 residues. The CDR3 sequence: CASSLVPIVRYEQYF. The CDR3 DNA reads as TGTGCCAGCAGCTTAGTACCTATCGTGCGCTACGAGCAGTACTTC.

In its sample, this clone was seen once. V usage is TRBV19 and J usage is TRBJ1-1, with 7 bases that match TRBD1. V shed 5 bases and J 1 base; nucleotides not matched to a gene: 4. This CDR3 contains 14 residues. Germline V lookup: CDR1 LNHDA, CDR2 SQIVND (reference sequence). The CDR3 spells CASSSHRGNTEAFF. CDR3 sequence (DNA): TGTGCCAGTAGTTCCCACAGGGGGAACACTGAAGCTTTCTTT.

J is TRBJ1-5 and V is TRBV6-5; perhaps TRBD1 as D (6 bases). This CDR3 is built from 14 residues. V lost 5 bases and J 6 bases, leaving 14 bases between the germline ends. CDR1 is MNHEY, CDR2 SVGAGI, per germline. CDR3 protein: CASSPGQPSQPQHF. DNA for the CDR3: TGTGCCAGCAGTCCTGGACAGCCAAGTCAGCCCCAGCATTTT.

This chain connects TRBV7-9 to TRBJ2-7; possibly TRBD1 for D (6 bases). There are 14 residues in the CDR3. Germline CDR1 is SEHNR and CDR2 is FQNEAQ (reference sequence). The V and J ends lost 5 bases and 2 bases respectively, with 13 bases between them. The CDR3 is CASSLLQGAYEQYF. As DNA, the CDR3 is TGTGCCAGCAGCCTACTACAGGGTGCCTACGAGCAGTACTTC.

This clone was counted a few times. One junction end disagrees with the germline gene, perhaps due to a read error. The chain employs TRBV7-7 and TRBJ2-2; 7 bases agree with TRBD1. Germline assignment: CDR1 SSHAT and CDR2 FNYEAQ (reference sequence). The CDR3 sequence is 14 residues long. The CDR3 coding sequence is TGTGCTAGCAGCCTCAGGACAGGCGGCGGGGAGCTGTTTTTT. The encoded protein is CASSLRTGGGELFF.

The chain combines TRBV19 with TRBJ1-5, with no clear D. Germline V gene sequence: CDR1 LNHDA, CDR2 SQIVND (reference sequence). The CDR3 length is 17 residues. Trimming took off 1 base at V and 5 bases at J, with 18 bases between the two ends. CDR3: CASSIVPGRGFYQPQHF. In DNA, the CDR3 is TGTGCCAGTAGTATAGTTCCGGGCCGTGGGTTTTATCAGCCCCAGCATTTT.

This chain connects TRBV5-1 to TRBJ2-7; D gene ambiguous. The V and J ends lost 0 bases and 0 bases respectively, with 7 bases between them. The germline V gene has CDR1 SGHRS and CDR2 YFSETQ. The CDR3 has 14 amino acids. The CDR3 loop reads CASSLEGSSYEQYF. The DNA of the CDR3 is TGCGCCAGCAGCTTGGAGGGTTCCTCCTACGAGCAGTACTTC.

V and J are TRBV6-5 and TRBJ2-3, with D perhaps matching TRBD1 (6 bases). The CDR3 is made up of 15 amino acids. V lost 4 bases and J 7 bases, leaving 18 bases between the germline ends. Germline loops: CDR1 MNHEY, CDR2 SVGAGI. The CDR3 DNA reads TGTGCCAGCAGTTCTTTGGAAACAGGGTCGTATACGCAGTATTTT. It specifies CASSSLETGSYTQYF.

The chain carries TRBV18 and TRBJ1-2; 11 bases are a match to TRBD1. CDR3 size: 16 residues. J lost 5 bases, V lost 3 bases, and 8 bases had no gene match. CDR1 is KGHSH and CDR2 is LQKENI in the germline V gene. CDR3 sequence (DNA): TGTGCCAGCTCACCCCGTTCCGGGACAGGGGGATATGGCTACACCTTC. It translates to CASSPRSGTGGYGYTF.

This clone has only a few counts. The chain has TRBV24-1 and TRBJ1-1; 11 bases map to TRBD1. V shed 4 bases, J shed 6 bases, and the junction held 3 bases outside the gene matches. This CDR3 is 14 amino acids long. Germline CDR1 and CDR2: KGHDR and SFDVKD. CDR3 nucleotides: TGTGCCACCAGTGAGGGACAGGGGGAGGCTGAAGCTTTCTTT. Protein product: CATSEGQGEAEAFF.

J is TRBJ2-3 and V is TRBV11-2; D is perhaps TRBD2 (7 bases). Germline values: CDR1 SGHAT, CDR2 FQNNGV. Trimming left V 7 bases short and J 2 bases short, with 22 bases between. The CDR3 runs to 17 residues. The CDR3 DNA reads TGTGCCAGCATCGAAGGGGGAGGGGCCGGATACACAGATACGCAGTATTTT. It codes for CASIEGGGAGYTDTQYF.